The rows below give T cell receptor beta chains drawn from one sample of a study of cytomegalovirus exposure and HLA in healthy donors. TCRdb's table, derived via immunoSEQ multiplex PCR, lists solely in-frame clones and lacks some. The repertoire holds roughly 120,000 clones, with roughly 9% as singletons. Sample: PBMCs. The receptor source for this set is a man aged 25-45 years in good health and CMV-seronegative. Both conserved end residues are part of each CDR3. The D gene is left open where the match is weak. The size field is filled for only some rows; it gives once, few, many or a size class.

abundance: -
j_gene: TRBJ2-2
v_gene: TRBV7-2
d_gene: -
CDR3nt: TGTGCCAGCAGCTCTCGCTACCACACCGGGGAGCTGTTTTTT
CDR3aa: CASSSRYHTGELFF

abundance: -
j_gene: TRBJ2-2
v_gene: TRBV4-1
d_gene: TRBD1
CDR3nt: TGCGCCAGCAGCCAAGGGGACAGGAACACCGGGGAGCTGTTTTTT
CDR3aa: CASSQGDRNTGELFF

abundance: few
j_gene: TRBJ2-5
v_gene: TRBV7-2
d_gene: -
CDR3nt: TGTGCCAGCAGCTACGGGAACACAGGGGAGACCCAGTACTTC
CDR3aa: CASSYGNTGETQYF

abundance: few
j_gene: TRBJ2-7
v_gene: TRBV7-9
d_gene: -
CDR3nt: TGTGCCAGCAGCTTAGAACGGGTGCAGTACTTC
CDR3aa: CASSLERVQYF

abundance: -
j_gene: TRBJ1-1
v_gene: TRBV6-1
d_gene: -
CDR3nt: TGTGCCAGCAGGGGAACCAGGGTTACTGAAGCTTTCTTT
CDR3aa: CASRGTRVTEAFF

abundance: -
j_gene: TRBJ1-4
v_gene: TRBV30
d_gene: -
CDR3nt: TGTGCCTGGAAAAAATCGTCAGGGCGAACTAATGAAAAACTGTTTTTT
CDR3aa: CAWKKSSGRTNEKLFF

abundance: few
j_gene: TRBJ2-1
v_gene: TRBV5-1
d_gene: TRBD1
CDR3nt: TGCGCCAGCAGCTACGGGACAGGGGCGCGTGAGCAGTTCTTC
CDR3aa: CASSYGTGAREQFF

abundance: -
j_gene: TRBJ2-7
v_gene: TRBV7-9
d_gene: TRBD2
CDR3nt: TGTGCCAGCAGCTTAGGAACCAGCGGGGGGTACTTC
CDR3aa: CASSLGTSGGYF

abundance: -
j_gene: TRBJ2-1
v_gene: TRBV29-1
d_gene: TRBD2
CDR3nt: TGCAGCGCTGAACCCCCGGGGCGCGGGGGGGCCGGTGAGCAGTTCTTC
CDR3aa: CSAEPPGRGGAGEQFF

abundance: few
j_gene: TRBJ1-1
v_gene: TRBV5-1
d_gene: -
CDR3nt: TGCGCCAGCAGCTTGGGAGGACAGATGAACACTGAAGCTTTCTTT
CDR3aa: CASSLGGQMNTEAFF

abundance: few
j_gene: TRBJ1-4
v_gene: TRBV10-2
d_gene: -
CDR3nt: TGCGCCAGCAGTGAGCAACTGAGAAATGAAAAACTGTTTTTT
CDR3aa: CASSEQLRNEKLFF

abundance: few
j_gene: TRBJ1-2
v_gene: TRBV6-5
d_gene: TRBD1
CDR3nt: TGTGCCAGCAGTGTGTCAGGGGGAGGCGGCTACACCTTC
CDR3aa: CASSVSGGGGYTF

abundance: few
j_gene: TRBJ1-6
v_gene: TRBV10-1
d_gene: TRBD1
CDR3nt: TGCGCCAGCAGTGCCTTCGGACAGGGGGTCTCACCCCTCCACTTT
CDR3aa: CASSAFGQGVSPLHF

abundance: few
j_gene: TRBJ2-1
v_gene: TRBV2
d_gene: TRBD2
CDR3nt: TGTGCCAGCAGCCCCCTAGCGGGACTACAACTCTACAATGAGCAGTTCTTC
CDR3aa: CASSPLAGLQLYNEQFF

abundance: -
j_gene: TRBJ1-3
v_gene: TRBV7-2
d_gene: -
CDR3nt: TGTGCCAGCAGCCCCGGGGGGTCTGGAAACACCATATATTTT
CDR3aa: CASSPGGSGNTIYF

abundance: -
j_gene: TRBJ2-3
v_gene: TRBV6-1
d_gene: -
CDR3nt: TGTGCCAGTAGAGAACGGGGCGGGATTAGCACAGATACGCAGTATTTT
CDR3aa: CASRERGGISTDTQYF

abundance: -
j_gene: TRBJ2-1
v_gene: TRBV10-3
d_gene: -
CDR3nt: TGTGCCATCAGTAACCACTCCCGGAGTGAGCAGTTCTTC
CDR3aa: CAISNHSRSEQFF

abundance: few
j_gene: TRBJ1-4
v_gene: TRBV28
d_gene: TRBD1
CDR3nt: TGTGCCAGCAGACCGACAGGGGGGAATGAAAAACTGTTTTTT
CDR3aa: CASRPTGGNEKLFF

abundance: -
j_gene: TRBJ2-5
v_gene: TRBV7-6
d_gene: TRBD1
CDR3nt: TGTGCCAGCAGCTTAGCCCCCACCTCAAAGACAGGGGAAGAGACCCAGTACTTC
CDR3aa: CASSLAPTSKTGEETQYF

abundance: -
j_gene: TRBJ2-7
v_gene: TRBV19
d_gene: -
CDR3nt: TGTGCCAGTAGTATCATACAGGGTGACGAGCAGTACTTC
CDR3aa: CASSIIQGDEQYF

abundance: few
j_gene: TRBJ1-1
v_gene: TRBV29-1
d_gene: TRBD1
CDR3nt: TGCAGCGCCCGACAGGGAATCACTGAAGCTTTCTTT
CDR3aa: CSARQGITEAFF

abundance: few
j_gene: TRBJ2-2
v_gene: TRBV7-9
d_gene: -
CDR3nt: TGTGCCAGCAGCTTAGGCCCCGGGGGGACAGGGGAGCTGTTTTTT
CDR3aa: CASSLGPGGTGELFF

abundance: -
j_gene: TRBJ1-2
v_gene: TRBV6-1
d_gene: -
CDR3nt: TGTGCCAGCAGCCAGGGAAACTATGGCCACACCTTC
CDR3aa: CASSQGNYGHTF

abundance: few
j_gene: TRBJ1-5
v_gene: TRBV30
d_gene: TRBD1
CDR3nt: TGTGCCTGGAGCGGACAGGGGGCAGGCAATCAGCCCCAGCATTTT
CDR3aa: CAWSGQGAGNQPQHF

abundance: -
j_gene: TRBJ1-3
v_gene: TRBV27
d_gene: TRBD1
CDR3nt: TGTGCCAGCAGTTTGACAGGGGCTGGAAACACCATATATTTT
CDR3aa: CASSLTGAGNTIYF

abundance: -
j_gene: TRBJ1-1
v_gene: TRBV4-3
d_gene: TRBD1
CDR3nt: TGCGCCAGCAGCAGGGACAGATCCTTAGGGGCTGAAGCTTTCTTT
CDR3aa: CASSRDRSLGAEAFF

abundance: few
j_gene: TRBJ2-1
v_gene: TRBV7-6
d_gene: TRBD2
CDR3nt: TGTGCCAGCAGCCCTAACATCGGGGGGAGCTACAATGAGCAGTTCTTC
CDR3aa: CASSPNIGGSYNEQFF

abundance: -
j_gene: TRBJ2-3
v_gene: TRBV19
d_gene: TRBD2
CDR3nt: TGTGCCAGTAGTAAGTCCCCCACTAGCGGGGGGTTCGATACGCAGTATTTT
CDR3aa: CASSKSPTSGGFDTQYF

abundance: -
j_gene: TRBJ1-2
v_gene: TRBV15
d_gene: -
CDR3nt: TGTGCCACCAGCAGAGATGGGGCAGGGAGGGTCGTAGGCTACACCTTC
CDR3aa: CATSRDGAGRVVGYTF

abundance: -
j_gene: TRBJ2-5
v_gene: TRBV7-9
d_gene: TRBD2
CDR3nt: TGTGCCGGCGGGGGGGCAGTACAAGAGACCCAGTACTTC
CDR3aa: CAGGGAVQETQYF